Listed below are T cell receptor beta chains from one sample, sequenced in a study of blood T cell repertoires in COVID-19. TCRdb's copy holds only in-frame clones and misses some; the assay was immunoSEQ multiplex PCR. The table lists 200,000 to 250,000 clones, 82% of them singletons. Specimen: peripheral blood. The receptor set was obtained from a woman older than 75 with acute or convalescent COVID-19. Each CDR3 is given with its conserved first and last residue. The D gene is left open where the match is weak. Rows give clone size only sometimes, using once, few, many, or a class for an expanded clone.

v_call: TRBV11-2
clone_size: -
d_call: TRBD1
j_call: TRBJ2-1
cdr3_aa: CASSPRIAGGYEQFF
cdr3_nt: TGTGCCAGCAGCCCTCGGATCGCAGGGGGCTATGAGCAGTTCTTC

v_call: TRBV9
clone_size: -
d_call: TRBD2
j_call: TRBJ2-3
cdr3_aa: CASSPQRGGLTDTQYF
cdr3_nt: TGTGCCAGCAGCCCTCAGCGGGGGGGCCTCACAGATACGCAGTATTTT

v_call: TRBV29-1
clone_size: -
d_call: -
j_call: TRBJ1-6
cdr3_aa: CSVSDSGGSPLHF
cdr3_nt: TGCAGCGTTTCGGACTCCGGAGGTTCACCCCTCCACTTT

v_call: TRBV7-8
clone_size: -
d_call: -
j_call: TRBJ2-5
cdr3_aa: CASSSPDGMRVQETQYF
cdr3_nt: TGTGCCAGCAGCTCCCCGGACGGTATGAGGGTCCAAGAGACCCAGTACTTC

v_call: TRBV10-3
clone_size: few
d_call: -
j_call: TRBJ2-7
cdr3_aa: CAIMSADSYEQYF
cdr3_nt: TGTGCCATCATGAGCGCGGACAGCTACGAGCAGTACTTC

v_call: TRBV18
clone_size: -
d_call: -
j_call: TRBJ1-5
cdr3_aa: CASSQDRMYSNQPQHF
cdr3_nt: TGTGCCAGCTCACAGGACAGAATGTATAGCAATCAGCCCCAGCATTTT

v_call: TRBV9
clone_size: -
d_call: -
j_call: TRBJ1-1
cdr3_aa: CASSVGGVGVTEAFF
cdr3_nt: TGTGCCAGCAGCGTAGGCGGGGTTGGAGTCACTGAAGCTTTCTTT

v_call: TRBV6-5
clone_size: -
d_call: -
j_call: TRBJ1-1
cdr3_aa: CASSYLQGRGAFF
cdr3_nt: TGTGCCAGCAGTTATTTACAGGGACGGGGAGCTTTCTTT

v_call: TRBV5-1
clone_size: few
d_call: -
j_call: TRBJ1-3
cdr3_aa: CASSLDRVGNTIYF
cdr3_nt: TGCGCCAGCAGCTTGGACAGGGTCGGAAACACCATATATTTT

v_call: TRBV6-5
clone_size: -
d_call: TRBD1
j_call: TRBJ1-1
cdr3_aa: CASSAGGWTEAFF
cdr3_nt: TGTGCCAGCAGCGCAGGGGGGTGGACTGAAGCTTTCTTT

v_call: TRBV19
clone_size: -
d_call: -
j_call: TRBJ2-1
cdr3_aa: CATRGVMHEQFF
cdr3_nt: TGTGCCACCAGAGGCGTGATGCATGAGCAGTTCTTC

v_call: TRBV28
clone_size: -
d_call: TRBD1
j_call: TRBJ1-2
cdr3_aa: CASSLRQGTYGYTF
cdr3_nt: TGTGCCAGCAGTTTAAGACAGGGGACATATGGCTACACCTTC

v_call: TRBV3-1/TRBV3-2
clone_size: -
d_call: TRBD1
j_call: TRBJ1-6
cdr3_aa: CASSLRQGRNSPLHF
cdr3_nt: TGTGCCAGCAGCCTCCGACAGGGGAGGAATTCACCCCTCCACTTT

v_call: TRBV4-1
clone_size: -
d_call: TRBD1
j_call: TRBJ1-2
cdr3_aa: CASSPPDRVEYGYTF
cdr3_nt: TGCGCCAGCAGCCCCCCGGACAGGGTGGAGTATGGCTACACCTTC

v_call: TRBV7-9
clone_size: -
d_call: TRBD1
j_call: TRBJ1-5
cdr3_aa: CASSLGGGPNQPQHF
cdr3_nt: TGTGCCAGCAGCTTAGGAGGGGGCCCAAATCAGCCCCAGCATTTT

v_call: TRBV4-2
clone_size: -
d_call: -
j_call: TRBJ2-7
cdr3_aa: CASSQDLAFYEQYF
cdr3_nt: TGTGCCAGCAGCCAAGATCTAGCGTTCTACGAGCAGTACTTC

v_call: TRBV3-1/TRBV3-2
clone_size: -
d_call: TRBD2
j_call: TRBJ2-1
cdr3_aa: CASSQVILAGAEQFF
cdr3_nt: TGTGCCAGCAGCCAAGTTATACTAGCGGGGGCCGAGCAGTTCTTC

v_call: TRBV27
clone_size: -
d_call: TRBD1
j_call: TRBJ1-3
cdr3_aa: CASSLRGPDGNTIYF
cdr3_nt: TGTGCCAGCAGTTTAAGGGGGCCGGACGGAAACACCATATATTTT

v_call: TRBV18
clone_size: -
d_call: TRBD1
j_call: TRBJ2-7
cdr3_aa: CASSLSGTGGDYEQYF
cdr3_nt: TGTGCCAGCTCACTTTCCGGGACAGGGGGCGACTACGAGCAGTACTTC

v_call: TRBV27
clone_size: -
d_call: TRBD1
j_call: TRBJ1-2
cdr3_aa: CASGDRGRIYGYTF
cdr3_nt: TGTGCCAGCGGGGACAGGGGACGGATCTATGGCTACACCTTC

v_call: TRBV19
clone_size: -
d_call: TRBD1
j_call: TRBJ1-4
cdr3_aa: CASSRFKGQGYEKLFF
cdr3_nt: TGTGCCAGTAGTCGCTTTAAGGGACAGGGATATGAAAAACTGTTTTTT

v_call: TRBV18
clone_size: once
d_call: -
j_call: TRBJ2-1
cdr3_aa: CASSALREHNEQFF
cdr3_nt: TGTGCCAGCTCAGCGCTCCGGGAACACAATGAGCAGTTCTTC

v_call: TRBV20-1
clone_size: -
d_call: -
j_call: TRBJ1-2
cdr3_aa: CSARGNDGYTF
cdr3_nt: TGCAGTGCCCGGGGAAATGACGGCTACACCTTC

v_call: TRBV5-5
clone_size: -
d_call: -
j_call: TRBJ2-2
cdr3_aa: CASSFGGLSINTGELFF
cdr3_nt: TGTGCCAGCAGCTTCGGGGGGCTCTCAATAAACACCGGGGAGCTGTTTTTT

v_call: TRBV19
clone_size: -
d_call: -
j_call: TRBJ2-7
cdr3_aa: CASSLGAAYEQYF
cdr3_nt: TGTGCCAGTAGCCTCGGTGCGGCCTACGAGCAGTACTTC

v_call: TRBV19
clone_size: -
d_call: -
j_call: TRBJ2-7
cdr3_aa: CASSIGQPGNEQYF
cdr3_nt: TGTGCCAGTAGTATTGGGCAGCCAGGGAACGAGCAGTACTTC

v_call: TRBV2
clone_size: -
d_call: -
j_call: TRBJ1-1
cdr3_aa: CASSALIGAFF
cdr3_nt: TGTGCCAGCAGTGCGCTAATCGGGGCTTTCTTT

v_call: TRBV4-1
clone_size: -
d_call: TRBD2
j_call: TRBJ2-3
cdr3_aa: CASSQVIGSGGVRDTQYF
cdr3_nt: TGCGCCAGCAGCCAAGTAATAGGTAGCGGGGGGGTTAGAGATACGCAGTATTTT

v_call: TRBV19
clone_size: few
d_call: TRBD1
j_call: TRBJ1-1
cdr3_aa: CASKEYRGSTEAFF
cdr3_nt: TGTGCCAGTAAAGAATACAGGGGATCCACTGAAGCTTTCTTT

v_call: TRBV5-6
clone_size: -
d_call: -
j_call: TRBJ1-2
cdr3_aa: CASSLAPVSPLGYTF
cdr3_nt: TGTGCCAGCAGCTTGGCCCCGGTGAGTCCCCTTGGCTACACCTTC

v_call: TRBV7-2
clone_size: -
d_call: -
j_call: TRBJ1-1
cdr3_aa: CASSIQRVPEAFF
cdr3_nt: TGTGCCAGCAGCATCCAGCGGGTACCTGAAGCTTTCTTT

v_call: TRBV10-3
clone_size: -
d_call: TRBD1
j_call: TRBJ2-2
cdr3_aa: CAISGDRSPGELFF
cdr3_nt: TGTGCCATCAGTGGGGACAGGAGCCCCGGGGAGCTGTTTTTT

v_call: TRBV7-2
clone_size: few
d_call: TRBD1
j_call: TRBJ2-7
cdr3_aa: CASSFSIGTGSYEQYF
cdr3_nt: TGTGCCAGCAGCTTCTCAATAGGGACAGGCTCCTACGAGCAGTACTTC

v_call: TRBV6-5
clone_size: -
d_call: TRBD1
j_call: TRBJ1-1
cdr3_aa: CASSYSGQGNTEAFF
cdr3_nt: TGTGCCAGCAGTTACTCGGGACAGGGGAACACTGAAGCTTTCTTT

v_call: TRBV5-4
clone_size: -
d_call: TRBD1
j_call: TRBJ2-7
cdr3_aa: CASSLDGQGQPYEQYF
cdr3_nt: TGTGCCAGCAGCTTGGACGGACAGGGACAACCCTACGAGCAGTACTTC

v_call: TRBV9
clone_size: -
d_call: -
j_call: TRBJ1-5
cdr3_aa: CASSARGHYSNQPQHF
cdr3_nt: TGTGCCAGCAGCGCCCGAGGACATTACAGCAATCAGCCCCAGCATTTT

v_call: TRBV3-1/TRBV3-2
clone_size: once
d_call: -
j_call: TRBJ2-1
cdr3_aa: CASSQGAVQFF
cdr3_nt: TGTGCCAGCAGCCAGGGGGCAGTGCAGTTCTTC

v_call: TRBV7-8
clone_size: -
d_call: TRBD1
j_call: TRBJ2-2
cdr3_aa: CASSTDRDAGELFF
cdr3_nt: TGTGCCAGCAGCACGGACAGGGACGCCGGGGAGCTGTTTTTT

v_call: TRBV7-7
clone_size: -
d_call: TRBD2
j_call: TRBJ2-5
cdr3_aa: CASSLGPGGIETQYF
cdr3_nt: TGTGCTAGCAGCTTAGGTCCGGGAGGGATAGAGACCCAGTACTTC

v_call: TRBV7-3
clone_size: -
d_call: TRBD1
j_call: TRBJ2-7
cdr3_aa: CASSLPPGQPTSYEQYF
cdr3_nt: TGTGCCAGCAGCTTGCCCCCGGGACAGCCGACCTCCTACGAGCAGTACTTC